The clone carrying this T cell receptor (beta chain) was seen more than once but under ten times. The sample comes from a study of beta chain features in type 1 diabetes. Expressed TCRB transcripts were sequenced because the entire RNA isolate underwent reverse transcription. Produced via immunoSEQ multiplex PCR; TCRdb's table is partial and in-frame only. The profile shows about 180,000 clones, about 13% of them singletons. Sorted cells reached over 98% purity in every population. Sample: central memory CD4+ T cells from blood. This TCR came from a woman aged 18-29 years in good health.

DNA for the CDR3: TGTGCCAGCAGTTCCCTACAGGGGAGTTATCAGGAGCAGTTCTTC. This sequence encodes CASSSLQGSYQEQFF. V usage is TRBV28 and J usage is TRBJ2-1, with 7 bases lining up with TRBD1. Germline V gene lookup returns CDR1 MDHEN and CDR2 SYDVKM. The CDR3 covers 15 residues. J was trimmed by 10 bases and V by 4 bases; bases with no gene match: 13.